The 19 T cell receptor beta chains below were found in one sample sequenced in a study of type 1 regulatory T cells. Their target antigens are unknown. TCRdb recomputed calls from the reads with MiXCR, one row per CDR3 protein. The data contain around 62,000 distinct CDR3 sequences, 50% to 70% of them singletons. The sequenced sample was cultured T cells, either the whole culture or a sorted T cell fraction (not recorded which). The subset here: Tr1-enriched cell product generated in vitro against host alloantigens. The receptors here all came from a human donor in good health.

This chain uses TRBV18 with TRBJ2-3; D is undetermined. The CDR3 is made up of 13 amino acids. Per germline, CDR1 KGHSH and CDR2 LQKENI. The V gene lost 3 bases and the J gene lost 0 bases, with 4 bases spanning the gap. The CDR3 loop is CASSPTSTDTQYF. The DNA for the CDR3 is TGTGCCAGCTCACCGACTAGCACAGATACGCAGTATTTT.

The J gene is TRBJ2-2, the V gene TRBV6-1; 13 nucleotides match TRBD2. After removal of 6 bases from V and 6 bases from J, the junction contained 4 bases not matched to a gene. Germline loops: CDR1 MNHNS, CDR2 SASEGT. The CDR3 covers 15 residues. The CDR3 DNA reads TGTGCCAGCAGGGGACTAGCGGGAACCCCCGGGGAGCTGTTTTTT. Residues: CASRGLAGTPGELFF.

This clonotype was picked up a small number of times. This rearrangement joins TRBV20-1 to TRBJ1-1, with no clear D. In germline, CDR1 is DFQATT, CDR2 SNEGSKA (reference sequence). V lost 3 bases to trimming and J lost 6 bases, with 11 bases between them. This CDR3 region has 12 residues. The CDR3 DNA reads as TGCAGTGCTAGGTGGACGGTTTCTGAAGCTTTCTTT. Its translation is CSARWTVSEAFF.

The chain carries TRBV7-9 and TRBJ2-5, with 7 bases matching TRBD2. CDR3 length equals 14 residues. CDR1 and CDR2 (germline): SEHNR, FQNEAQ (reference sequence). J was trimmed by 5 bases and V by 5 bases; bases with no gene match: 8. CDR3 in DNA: TGTGCCAGCAGCCGGGAGGCACCTGGGGAGACCCAGTACTTC. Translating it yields CASSREAPGETQYF.

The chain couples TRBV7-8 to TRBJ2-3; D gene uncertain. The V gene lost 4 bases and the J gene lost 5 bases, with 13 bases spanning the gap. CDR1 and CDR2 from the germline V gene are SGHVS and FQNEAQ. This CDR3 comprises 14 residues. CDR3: CASSSIHSGDTQYF. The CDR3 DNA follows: TGTGCCAGCAGCTCCATACATTCGGGAGATACGCAGTATTTT.

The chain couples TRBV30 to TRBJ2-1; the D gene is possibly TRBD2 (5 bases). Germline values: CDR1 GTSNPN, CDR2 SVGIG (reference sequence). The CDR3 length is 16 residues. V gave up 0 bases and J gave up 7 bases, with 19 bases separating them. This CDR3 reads CAWSVPGLTSWNEQFF. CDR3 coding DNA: TGTGCCTGGAGTGTACCCGGACTCACCTCATGGAATGAGCAGTTCTTC.

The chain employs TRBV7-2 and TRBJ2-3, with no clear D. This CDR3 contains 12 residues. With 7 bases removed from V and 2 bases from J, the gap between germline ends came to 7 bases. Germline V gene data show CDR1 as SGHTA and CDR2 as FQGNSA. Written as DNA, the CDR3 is TGTGCCAGCACCCTCATCACAGATACGCAGTATTTT. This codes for CASTLITDTQYF.

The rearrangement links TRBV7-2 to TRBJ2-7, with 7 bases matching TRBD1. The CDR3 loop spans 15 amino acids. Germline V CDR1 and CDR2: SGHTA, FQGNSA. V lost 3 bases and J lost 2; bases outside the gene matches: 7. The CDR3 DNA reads TGTGCCAGCAGCTTGGGGACAGTGATGACCTACGAGCAGTACTTC. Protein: CASSLGTVMTYEQYF.

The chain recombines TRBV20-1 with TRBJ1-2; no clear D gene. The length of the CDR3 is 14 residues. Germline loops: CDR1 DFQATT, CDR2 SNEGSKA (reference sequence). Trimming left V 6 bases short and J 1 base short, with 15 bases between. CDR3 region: CSAVTGGINYGYTF. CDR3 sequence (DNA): TGCAGTGCCGTGACGGGAGGGATTAACTATGGCTACACCTTC.

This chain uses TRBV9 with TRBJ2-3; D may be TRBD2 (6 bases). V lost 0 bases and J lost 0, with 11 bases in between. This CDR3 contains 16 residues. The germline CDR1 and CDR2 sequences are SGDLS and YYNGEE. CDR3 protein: CASSVVAGTSTDTQYF. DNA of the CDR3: TGTGCCAGCAGCGTAGTCGCGGGAACTAGCACAGATACGCAGTATTTT.

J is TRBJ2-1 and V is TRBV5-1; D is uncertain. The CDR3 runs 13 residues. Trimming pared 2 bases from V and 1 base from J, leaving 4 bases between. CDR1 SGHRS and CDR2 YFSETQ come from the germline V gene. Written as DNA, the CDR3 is TGCGCCAGCAGCTTTCGGTCCTACAATGAGCAGTTCTTC. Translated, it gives CASSFRSYNEQFF.

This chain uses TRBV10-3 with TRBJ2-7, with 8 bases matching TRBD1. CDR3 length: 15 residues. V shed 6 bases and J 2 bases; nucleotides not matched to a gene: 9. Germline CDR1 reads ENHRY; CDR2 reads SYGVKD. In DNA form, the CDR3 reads TGTGCCATCAGCGAGGGGACAGGAGAACCCTACGAGCAGTACTTC. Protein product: CAISEGTGEPYEQYF.

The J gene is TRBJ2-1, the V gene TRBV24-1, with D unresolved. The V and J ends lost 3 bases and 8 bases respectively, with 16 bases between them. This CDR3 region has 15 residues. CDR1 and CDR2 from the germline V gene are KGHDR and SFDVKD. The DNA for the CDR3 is TGTGCCACCAGTGATGTACCCCGGTTAGGCGATGAGCAGTTCTTC. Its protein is CATSDVPRLGDEQFF.

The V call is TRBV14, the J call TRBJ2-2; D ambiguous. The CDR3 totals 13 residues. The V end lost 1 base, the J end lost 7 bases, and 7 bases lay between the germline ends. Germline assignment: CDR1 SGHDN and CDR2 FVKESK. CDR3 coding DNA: TGTGCCAGCAGCCAAGGGGCTCGCGGGGAGCTGTTTTTT. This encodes CASSQGARGELFF.

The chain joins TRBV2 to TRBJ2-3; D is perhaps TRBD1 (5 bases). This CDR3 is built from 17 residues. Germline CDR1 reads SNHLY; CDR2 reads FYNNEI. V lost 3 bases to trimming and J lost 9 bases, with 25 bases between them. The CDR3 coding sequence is TGTGCCAGCAGTGACAGGGCGATTCTCAGCAGAAAGTGGACGCAGTATTTT. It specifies CASSDRAILSRKWTQYF.

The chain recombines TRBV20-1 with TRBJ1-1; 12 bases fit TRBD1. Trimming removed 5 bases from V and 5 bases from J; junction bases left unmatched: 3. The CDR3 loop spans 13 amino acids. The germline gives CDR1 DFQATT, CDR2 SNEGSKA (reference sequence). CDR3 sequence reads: CSAQGQGATEAFF. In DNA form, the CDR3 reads TGCAGTGCTCAGGGACAGGGGGCGACTGAAGCTTTCTTT.

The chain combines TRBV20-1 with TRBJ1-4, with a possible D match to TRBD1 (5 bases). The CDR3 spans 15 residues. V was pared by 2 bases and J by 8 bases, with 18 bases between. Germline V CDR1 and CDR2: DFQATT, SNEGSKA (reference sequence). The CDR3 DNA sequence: TGCAGTGCTAGACCCCTCAGCGGACAAGGGGAAAAACTGTTTTTT. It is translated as CSARPLSGQGEKLFF.

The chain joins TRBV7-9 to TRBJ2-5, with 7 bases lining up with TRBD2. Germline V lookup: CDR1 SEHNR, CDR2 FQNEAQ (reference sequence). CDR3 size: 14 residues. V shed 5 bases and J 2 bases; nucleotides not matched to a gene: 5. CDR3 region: CASSARLAQETQYF. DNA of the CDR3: TGTGCCAGCAGCGCCAGACTAGCTCAAGAGACCCAGTACTTC.

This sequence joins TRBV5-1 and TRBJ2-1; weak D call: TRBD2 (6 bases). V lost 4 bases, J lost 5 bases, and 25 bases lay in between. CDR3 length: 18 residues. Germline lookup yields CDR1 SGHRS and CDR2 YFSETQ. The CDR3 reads CASSGDERDSGFHNEQFF. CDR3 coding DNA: TGCGCCAGCAGCGGGGACGAGAGGGACTCCGGGTTTCACAATGAGCAGTTCTTC.